This paragraph covers one T cell receptor (beta chain) sequence. The J segment lost 5 bases and the V segment lost 2 bases, leaving 6 bases of the junction unmatched. The CDR3 loop spans 15 amino acids. Germline-derived CDR1 and CDR2 are SEHNR and FQNEAQ (reference sequence). This entry is derived from a study of blood T cell repertoires in COVID-19. Study at large: The samples span acute and convalescent COVID-19 from the United States, Italy and Spain. The cDNA or gDNA used as material had been derived from T cells, B-cell-depleted T cells, or PBMCs.

In the original analysis: Cell counts per sample came from amplifying reference gene primers. Here immunoSEQ multiplex PCR was the method, and the copy in TCRdb shows in-frame clones only, minus some. From that table come the V and J calls and clone size; the DNA was used to work out D and trimming. This table has more than 95,000 clones, approximately 80% appearing once. The source is a man aged 80 or over with acute or convalescent COVID-19. The specimen sequenced was peripheral blood. The V and J genes are TRBV7-9 and TRBJ2-7; 10 bases fit TRBD1. The chain's CDR3 is CASSLPGTGAHEQYF. DNA for the CDR3: TGTGCCAGCAGCTTACCCGGGACAGGGGCCCACGAGCAGTACTTC.